A single sample is the source of the 13 T cell receptor beta chains below, sequenced in a study of T cell changes during pregnancy in multiple sclerosis. Assay: immunoSEQ multiplex PCR; the TCRdb copy retains only in-frame clones and omits some. This sample has approximately 100,000 clones, with approximately 94% found just once. The starting material was peripheral blood, obtained before pregnancy. These receptors were collected from a female donor with multiple sclerosis, enrolled in a pregnancy study.

This chain uses TRBV6-6 with TRBJ1-4; D is possibly TRBD1 (5 bases). Germline V gene lookup returns CDR1 MNHNY and CDR2 SVGAGI (reference sequence). The V and J ends lost 1 base and 0 bases respectively, with 9 bases between them. The CDR3 sequence is 16 residues long. CDR3 residues: CASSYYKGSTNEKLFF. The DNA for the CDR3 is TGTGCCAGCAGTTACTATAAGGGGTCAACTAATGAAAAACTGTTTTTT.

This rearrangement joins TRBV19 to TRBJ1-1; no clear D. V lost 9 bases, J lost 1 base, and 12 bases lay in between. Germline CDR1 and CDR2: LNHDA and SQIVND (reference sequence). The CDR3 consists of 13 residues. DNA for the CDR3: TGTGCCAGCGCAACGACAAGGAACACTGAAGCTTTCTTT. Encoded protein: CASATTRNTEAFF.

The chain carries TRBV4-1 and TRBJ2-7; D gene uncertain. This CDR3 spans 15 amino acids. Germline V gives CDR1 MGHRA, CDR2 YSYEKL. V gave up 0 bases and J gave up 0 bases, with 9 bases separating them. The CDR3 reads CASSQDLAASYEQYF. In nucleotides, the CDR3 is TGCGCCAGCAGCCAAGATCTGGCGGCCTCCTACGAGCAGTACTTC.

This clone showed up just once. This chain connects TRBV7-9 to TRBJ2-1; 12 positions match TRBD2. Unmatched junction bases numbered 9, after V lost 4 bases and J lost 8 bases. The length of the CDR3 is 16 residues. CDR1 is SEHNR, CDR2 FQNEAQ, per germline (reference sequence). The CDR3 here is CASSSKTSGSRDEQFF. CDR3 coding DNA: TGTGCCAGCAGCTCCAAGACTAGCGGGAGCCGGGATGAGCAGTTCTTC.

The rearrangement joins TRBV29-1 to TRBJ1-2; D gene uncertain. The germline CDR1 and CDR2 sequences are SQVTM and ANQGSEA. With 2 bases removed from V and 2 bases from J, the gap between germline ends came to 15 bases. This CDR3 spans 15 amino acids. The CDR3 DNA reads as TGCAGCGTTGAACGGTGGGAGGTTACCAACTATGGCTACACCTTC. It translates to CSVERWEVTNYGYTF.

This chain connects TRBV6-5 to TRBJ1-1; D not resolved. The CDR3 loop spans 13 amino acids. V was clipped by 2 bases and J by 2 bases, with 6 bases between them. Germline V gene data show CDR1 as MNHEY and CDR2 as SVGAGI. The CDR3 DNA reads TGTGCCAGCAGTTACCCAGATAACACTGAAGCTTTCTTT. Translating gives CASSYPDNTEAFF.

The chain joins TRBV29-1 to TRBJ2-5; 7 bases map to TRBD2. CDR3 length: 13 amino acids. Germline CDR1 and CDR2: SQVTM and ANQGSEA. J lost 2 bases, V lost 7 bases, and 7 bases had no gene match. The CDR3 DNA follows: TGCAGCGCCGATGCTAGCGGTCAAGAGACCCAGTACTTC. As protein: CSADASGQETQYF.

The chain carries TRBV7-8 and TRBJ2-7; 7 bases align to TRBD1. Germline CDR1 and CDR2: SGHVS and FQNEAQ. The V segment lost 5 bases and the J segment 3 bases; nucleotides outside the gene matches: 10. CDR3 length equals 15 residues. CDR3 protein: CASSPRQGLIYEQYF. The DNA for the CDR3 is TGTGCCAGCAGCCCCCGACAGGGTTTGATCTACGAGCAGTACTTC.

In its sample, this clone was seen a few times. The genes are TRBV5-5 and TRBJ1-2; D is uncertain. This CDR3 spans 12 amino acids. Germline V gene lookup returns CDR1 SGHKS and CDR2 YYEKEE (reference sequence). The V gene lost 2 bases and the J gene lost 8 bases, with 10 bases spanning the gap. DNA of the CDR3: TGTGCCAGCAGCTTCGGGGAGGGCGGCTACACCTTC. Amino acid sequence: CASSFGEGGYTF.

This chain links TRBV2 with TRBJ2-1; 9 bases line up with TRBD2. Germline values: CDR1 SNHLY, CDR2 FYNNEI. Trimming removed 6 bases from V and 2 bases from J; junction bases left unmatched: 5. This CDR3 has 15 amino acids. CDR3 sequence reads: CASRLSGSPYNEQFF. The CDR3 nucleotides are TGTGCCAGCAGGCTTAGCGGGAGCCCCTACAATGAGCAGTTCTTC.

This clone appeared a single time. CDR3 protein: CASSLGQGSIKYF. In DNA, the CDR3 is TGTGCCAGCAGCTTGGGGCAGGGAAGCATAAAGTACTTC. This chain links TRBV5-6 with TRBJ2-4, with D perhaps TRBD1 (5 bases). Trimming took off 0 bases at V and 14 bases at J, with 15 bases between the two ends. This CDR3 spans 13 amino acids. Per the germline V gene, CDR1 is SGHDT and CDR2 is YYEEEE. Full variable domain (remainder filled in from reference TRBV5-6 and TRBJ2-4): DAGVTQSPTHLIKTRGQQVTLRCSPKSGHDTVSWYQQALGQGPQFIFQYYEEEERQRGNFPDRFSGHQFPNYSSELNVNALLLGDSALYLCASSLGQGSIKYFGAGTRLSVL.

The chain is built from TRBV6-5 and TRBJ2-2; no reliable D call. The CDR3 runs 13 residues. V lost 4 bases and J lost 1, with 4 bases in between. Germline V gene sequence: CDR1 MNHEY, CDR2 SVGAGI. In nucleotides, the CDR3 is TGTGCCAGCAGTTCTTGGAACACCGGGGAGCTGTTTTTT. Residues: CASSSWNTGELFF.

The V and J genes are TRBV6-1 and TRBJ2-1; 11 nucleotides agree with TRBD1. The CDR3 loop spans 17 amino acids. V shed 1 base, J shed 8 bases, and the junction held 10 bases outside the gene matches. Germline CDR1 and CDR2: MNHNS and SASEGT. The CDR3 loop is CASSEVAGTGGRDEQFF. The CDR3 DNA is TGTGCCAGCAGTGAAGTAGCCGGGACAGGGGGTCGGGATGAGCAGTTCTTC.